The rows below give T cell receptor beta chains drawn from one sample of a study of blood T cell repertoires in COVID-19. Sequencing was performed with immunoSEQ multiplex PCR; in TCRdb, only in-frame clones are kept and a portion is missing. The table shows over 100,000 clones, with 84% occurring only once. The sample taken for sequencing was peripheral blood. All receptors come from a human donor in a cohort sampled during active COVID-19. The conserved cysteine and the conserved F or W are not part of the CDR3 here. The D gene is left open where the match is weak.

D: TRBD1; J: TRBJ1-4; V: TRBV4-3; CDR3: ASSPTDREDEKLF
D: .; J: TRBJ2-4; V: TRBV27; CDR3: ASSSLAKNIQY
D: .; J: TRBJ1-3; V: TRBV9; CDR3: ASSAGVTGNTIY
D: .; J: TRBJ2-7; V: TRBV7-6; CDR3: ASSLGRGSSYEQY
D: TRBD1; J: TRBJ1-2; V: TRBV6-2/TRBV6-3; CDR3: ASSYRQGWTNYGYT
D: .; J: TRBJ1-4; V: TRBV5-5; CDR3: ASSLVGAANEKLF
D: TRBD1; J: TRBJ2-7; V: TRBV5-5; CDR3: ASSGQDKVYEQY
D: .; J: TRBJ2-1; V: TRBV19; CDR3: ASSKDTVLWNEQF
D: .; J: TRBJ1-2; V: TRBV4-3; CDR3: ASSQDRRGGYT
D: TRBD1; J: TRBJ1-1; V: TRBV7-8; CDR3: ASSLVAGGYAEAF
D: TRBD1; J: TRBJ2-7; V: TRBV7-9; CDR3: ASSPDRVNGY
D: TRBD1; J: TRBJ2-5; V: TRBV5-1; CDR3: ASSLNSGTGSLGTQY
D: TRBD1; J: TRBJ2-2; V: TRBV11-2; CDR3: ASPDRFGTGELF
D: .; J: TRBJ1-3; V: TRBV3-1/TRBV3-2; CDR3: ASSQDLVQGNTIY
D: .; J: TRBJ1-2; V: TRBV3-1/TRBV3-2; CDR3: ASSLTSAPHYGYT
D: .; J: TRBJ1-3; V: TRBV3-1/TRBV3-2; CDR3: ASSQPKGSKCDSVSGNTIY
D: TRBD1; J: TRBJ2-3; V: TRBV7-2; CDR3: ASSLVGQGLPTDTQY
D: TRBD1; J: TRBJ1-1; V: TRBV27; CDR3: ASSGLGQGVWNTEAF
D: .; J: TRBJ1-3; V: TRBV6-5; CDR3: ASSYGAGSSGNTIY
D: .; J: TRBJ2-1; V: TRBV5-3; CDR3: ARSTRQLVRNEQF
D: TRBD1; J: TRBJ2-7; V: TRBV5-1; CDR3: ASSLGQGDEQY
D: .; J: TRBJ2-7; V: TRBV6-5; CDR3: ASMPHPYEQY
D: .; J: TRBJ2-2; V: TRBV6-6; CDR3: ASSYSRGGGTGELF
D: .; J: TRBJ2-3; V: TRBV9; CDR3: AWGADTQY
D: TRBD1; J: TRBJ1-2; V: TRBV7-9; CDR3: ASSQGTGWYGYT
D: TRBD2; J: TRBJ2-2; V: TRBV18; CDR3: ASSRGTSRGRGAV